One and the same sample provided the 28 T cell receptor beta chains below, sequenced in a study of T cells in Graves' hyperthyroidism and ophthalmopathy. Amplification yielded TCR beta CDR3 regions, with RNA transcripts as the source. The HTBI primer set served for first-round RT-PCR of the TCR CDR3. TCRdb reanalysed the multiplex PCR reads using MiXCR and keeps one entry per CDR3 protein. The sample shows around 350,000 distinct CDR3 sequences, roughly 25% of them seen only once. The material sequenced was blood. These TCRs come from a man between 50 and 59 years old with Graves' hyperthyroidism.

This clonotype was counted only a few times. The rearrangement links TRBV27 to TRBJ1-6; D not certain. The CDR3 contains 12 residues. The V gene's germline CDR1 is MNHEY and CDR2 SMNVEV (reference sequence). With 6 bases removed from V and 9 bases from J, the gap between germline ends came to 9 bases. CDR3: CASSPPSSPLHF. In nucleotides, the CDR3 is TGTGCCAGCAGCCCACCTAGTTCACCCCTCCACTTT.

Worth noting for this clonotype: One end of the junction does not line up with germline, which may come from a read error. V and J are TRBV5-1 and TRBJ1-1, with 8 bases lining up with TRBD2. The tail of the sequence fits TRBJ2-2 better, so the J call may be wrong. Germline V gives CDR1 SGHRS, CDR2 YFSETQ. The CDR3 consists of 15 residues. CDR3 bases: TGCGCCAGCGCTAACCCGGGACTAGAGCTCGGGAAGCTGTTTTTT. It specifies CASANPGLELGKLFF.

This clonotype was detected only a few times. One base away lies a much larger clone, so this may be a sequencing read error. The chain uses TRBV28 and TRBJ2-7; 7 bases map to TRBD2. The CDR3 consists of 12 residues. V was clipped by 8 bases and J by 1 base; unmatched bases: 2. CDR1 and CDR2 (germline): MDHEN, SYDVKM. CDR3 DNA sequence: TGTGCCAGCTGGGGGGGATCCTACGAGCAGTACTTC. Residues: CASWGGSYEQYF.

The chain is built from TRBV7-8 and TRBJ2-7, with TRBD1 matching 7 bases. Germline trimming cut 4 bases from V and 2 bases from J; bases unmatched to any gene: 8. From germline, CDR1 is SGHVS and CDR2 FQNEAQ. This CDR3 has 15 residues. In nucleotides, the CDR3 is TGTGCCAGCAGCTCGTCCGGGACAGAAACCTACGAGCAGTACTTC. Translating it yields CASSSSGTETYEQYF.

This chain uses TRBV5-1 with TRBJ1-3; no reliable D call. Per germline, CDR1 SGHRS and CDR2 YFSETQ. The CDR3 runs to 15 residues. The V gene lost 0 bases and the J gene lost 0 bases, with 7 bases spanning the gap. CDR3 coding DNA: TGCGCCAGCAGCTTGGGACGAAACTCTGGAAACACCATATATTTT. Translated: CASSLGRNSGNTIYF.

In this sample, this clonotype turned up a few times. The V call is TRBV24-1, the J call TRBJ2-1; TRBD1 matches at 8 bases. Germline V gene lookup returns CDR1 KGHDR and CDR2 SFDVKD. Unmatched junction bases numbered 10, after V lost 7 bases and J lost 6 bases. The CDR3 totals 15 residues. The CDR3: CATSVGQGAINEQFF. CDR3 sequence (DNA): TGTGCCACCAGCGTCGGACAGGGAGCAATCAATGAGCAGTTCTTC.

This clonotype was counted only a few times. DNA of the CDR3: TGTGCCACCAGTGACCCCGATCAGCCCCAGCATTTT. This translates into CATSDPDQPQHF. The chain uses TRBV24-1 and TRBJ1-5; unclear D gene. The CDR3 runs 12 residues. The germline V gene encodes CDR1 KGHDR and CDR2 SFDVKD. Trimming took 4 bases from V and 5 from J, leaving 5 bases between them.

The chain has TRBV4-1 and TRBJ1-4; D uncertain. The CDR3 is 15 amino acids. Trimming took 0 bases from V and 7 from J, leaving 12 bases between them. Germline values: CDR1 MGHRA, CDR2 YSYEKL. The CDR3 reads CASSQEGFSVEKLFF. The CDR3 nucleotides are TGCGCCAGCAGCCAAGAAGGGTTTTCGGTTGAAAAACTGTTTTTT.

Concerning this clonotype: Because it lacks the conserved phenylalanine or tryptophan at the end, this CDR3 is likely a read error. The rearrangement uses TRBV6-2 or TRBV6-3 and TRBJ2-7; 9 nucleotides align to TRBD2. In germline, CDR1 is MNHEY, CDR2 SVGEGT. The V gene end was trimmed by 5 bases and the J gene end by 7 bases; junction bases not matched to a gene: 12. The CDR3 loop spans 15 amino acids. The CDR3 sequence is CASSGGLARAWEQYL. The CDR3 bases are TGTGCCAGCAGTGGAGGACTAGCGAGGGCCTGGGAGCAGTACCTC.

This clonotype was seen more than once but under ten times. V usage is TRBV7-9 and J usage is TRBJ2-3; D is uncertain. Germline assignment: CDR1 SEHNR and CDR2 FQNEAQ (reference sequence). V gave up 4 bases and J gave up 5 bases, with 10 bases separating them. This CDR3 is 13 amino acids long. The CDR3 DNA reads TGTGCCAGCAGCTCCCGAGGCGTAGATACGCAGTATTTT. Protein sequence: CASSSRGVDTQYF.

This clonotype was recorded at least ten times. This chain links TRBV12-3 or TRBV12-4 with TRBJ2-1; 9 bases are shared with TRBD1. CDR3 size: 15 residues. Losses at the gene ends were 7 bases for V and 7 bases for J; bases not matched to a gene: 11. CDR3 nucleotide sequence: TGTGCCAGCACCCTATCGGGACAGGGACAGAATGAGCAGTTCTTC. Its translation: CASTLSGQGQNEQFF.

This clonotype has at least ten counts. The genes are TRBV3-1 and TRBJ1-1, with D maybe TRBD1 (5 bases). Trimming removed 7 bases at V and 5 bases at J, with 17 bases between. CDR3 length: 14 amino acids. CDR1 is LGHDT and CDR2 is YNNKEL in the germline V gene (reference sequence). As DNA, the CDR3 is TGTGCCAGCAACCGTCCAGGGAGTGGTACTGAAGCTTTCTTT. It yields the protein CASNRPGSGTEAFF.

This clonotype came up many times. This chain links TRBV13 with TRBJ2-5, with 10 bases matching TRBD1. This CDR3 is built from 14 residues. V lost 3 bases and J lost 4; bases outside the gene matches: 2. CDR1 is PRHDT and CDR2 is FYEKMQ in the germline V gene (reference sequence). The CDR3 sequence: CASSFGTGVETQYF. The CDR3 DNA follows: TGTGCCAGCAGCTTCGGGACAGGGGTAGAGACCCAGTACTTC.

V and J are TRBV9 and TRBJ1-5; D ambiguous. The germline gives CDR1 SGDLS, CDR2 YYNGEE. The CDR3 sequence is 15 residues long. V was shortened by 0 bases and J by 2 bases, with 9 bases between the two germline ends. CDR3 sequence reads: CASSVEGLGNQPQHF. CDR3 nucleotides: TGTGCCAGCAGCGTAGAAGGCTTGGGCAATCAGCCCCAGCATTTT.

The chain couples TRBV11-2 to TRBJ2-6, with D maybe TRBD1 (7 bases). The germline V gene encodes CDR1 SGHAT and CDR2 FQNNGV. Trimming pared 5 bases from V and 4 bases from J, leaving 12 bases between. The CDR3 has 15 amino acids. The CDR3: CASSGGTAGANVLTF. DNA of the CDR3: TGTGCCAGCAGCGGAGGGACAGCCGGGGCCAACGTCCTGACTTTC.

This clonotype came up many times. The J gene is TRBJ1-5, the V gene TRBV27, with TRBD1 matching over 9 bases. V lost 3 bases, J lost 2 bases, and 2 bases stayed unmatched. Germline V gene data show CDR1 as MNHEY and CDR2 as SMNVEV (reference sequence). The CDR3 loop spans 15 amino acids. CDR3 sequence (DNA): TGTGCCAGCAGTTTGGACAGGGGAGGCAATCAGCCCCAGCATTTT. Translated, it gives CASSLDRGGNQPQHF.

In its sample, this clonotype was seen a few times. The chain combines TRBV20-1 with TRBJ1-2; 7 nucleotides line up with TRBD1. The trim removed 5 bases at V and 2 bases at J, leaving 5 bases unmatched. Looked up from germline, CDR1 is DFQATT and CDR2 is SNEGSKA (reference sequence). This CDR3 is built from 13 residues. The CDR3 DNA sequence: TGCAGTGCTGAGGGACAGCCAAACTATGGCTACACCTTC. Amino acid sequence: CSAEGQPNYGYTF.

This clonotype has ten or more counts. The chain has TRBV5-1 and TRBJ2-1; 8 bases agree with TRBD2. Germline V lookup: CDR1 SGHRS, CDR2 YFSETQ. The trim removed 3 bases at V and 4 bases at J, leaving 9 bases unmatched. The CDR3 loop spans 16 amino acids. CDR3: CASSSPTSGRYNEQFF. CDR3 sequence (DNA): TGCGCCAGCAGCTCCCCCACTAGCGGCCGATACAATGAGCAGTTCTTC.

As regards this clonotype: Lacking the conserved final phenylalanine or tryptophan, this CDR3 likely reflects a read error. This chain joins TRBV3-1 and TRBJ1-2, with D possibly TRBD1 on 6 matching bases. Germline CDR1 is LGHDT and CDR2 is YNNKEL (reference sequence). V lost 0 bases and J 7 bases, leaving 12 bases between the germline ends. The CDR3 is made up of 14 amino acids. The CDR3 DNA sequence: TGTGCCAGCAGCCAAGATAGGGGGGTCTCTGGCTACACCTTG. As protein: CASSQDRGVSGYTL.

As to this clonotype: Being one base from a much bigger clone, this may be a read error. The chain has TRBV20-1 and TRBJ2-7; the D is unclear. Trimming stripped 3 bases from V and 1 base from J, with 16 bases between. Looked up from germline, CDR1 is DFQATT and CDR2 is SNEGSKA (reference sequence). The CDR3 sequence is 15 residues long. DNA of the CDR3: TGCAGTGCTAGCGATCGGGTGGCACTGTCCTACGAGCAGTACTTC. Its protein product is CSASDRVALSYEQYF.

J is TRBJ2-7 and V is TRBV27, with 8 bases that match TRBD2. Per the germline V gene, CDR1 is MNHEY and CDR2 is SMNVEV (reference sequence). Trimming took 4 bases from V and 3 from J; bases not matched to a gene: 2. The CDR3 is made up of 13 amino acids. The CDR3 DNA reads TGTGCCAGCAGTTCGGGACTAGGCTACGAGCAGTACTTC. Its protein product is CASSSGLGYEQYF.

This clonotype was seen many times. This chain joins TRBV2 and TRBJ2-7, with D perhaps matching TRBD1 or TRBD2 (5 bases each). V was trimmed by 3 bases and J by 3 bases, leaving 12 bases between them. The germline gives CDR1 SNHLY, CDR2 FYNNEI. The CDR3 is made up of 14 amino acids. CDR3 region: CASSDPRDGYEQYF. In nucleotides, the CDR3 is TGTGCCAGCAGTGACCCCAGGGACGGCTACGAGCAGTACTTC.

The chain recombines TRBV7-9 with TRBJ1-5; weak D call: TRBD1 (5 bases). V lost 3 bases to trimming and J lost 3 bases, with 9 bases between them. Germline CDR1 is SEHNR and CDR2 is FQNEAQ (reference sequence). This CDR3 region has 14 residues. The CDR3 spells CASSLGLPNQPQHF. Written as DNA, the CDR3 is TGTGCCAGCAGCTTGGGGCTTCCCAATCAGCCCCAGCATTTT.

The chain recombines TRBV19 with TRBJ2-1; 10 positions match TRBD2. The V gene end was trimmed by 4 bases and the J gene end by 8 bases; junction bases not matched to a gene: 11. The CDR3 is 16 residues long. Per germline, CDR1 LNHDA and CDR2 SQIVND (reference sequence). This chain's CDR3 is CASSRGASGSLHEQFF. CDR3 coding DNA: TGTGCCAGTAGTAGAGGGGCTAGCGGGAGTCTCCATGAGCAGTTCTTC.

This clonotype was counted a few times. The chain joins TRBV2 to TRBJ1-2, with no clear D. Germline V CDR1 and CDR2: SNHLY, FYNNEI. With 4 bases removed from V and 5 bases from J, the gap between germline ends came to 2 bases. This CDR3 has 10 amino acids. CDR3 in DNA: TGTGCCAGCAGTGTGTATGGCTACACCTTC. It is translated as CASSVYGYTF.

The sample holds many counts of this clonotype. The V and J genes are TRBV10-2 and TRBJ2-3, with a weak D call TRBD2 (6 bases). This CDR3 is 14 amino acids long. V lost 3 bases, J lost 0 bases, and 7 bases lay in between. Germline CDR1 WSHSY, CDR2 SAAADI. CDR3 coding DNA: TGCGCCAGCAGTGAAAGCGGGAGCACAGATACGCAGTATTTT. Translated: CASSESGSTDTQYF.

The rearrangement uses TRBV3-1 and TRBJ1-1, with D possibly TRBD1 on 6 matching bases. CDR1 is LGHDT and CDR2 is YNNKEL in the germline V gene (reference sequence). The V end was cut by 4 bases, the J end by 4 bases, with 19 bases between. There are 16 residues in the CDR3. Written as DNA, the CDR3 is TGTGCCAGCAGCCCCGTACGGGGGGGCACGGGCACTGAAGCTTTCTTT. The encoded protein is CASSPVRGGTGTEAFF.

This clonotype appeared a few times. This chain joins TRBV12-3 or TRBV12-4 and TRBJ1-1; D might be TRBD1 (5 bases). This CDR3 region has 14 residues. Trimming removed 6 bases at V and 1 base at J, with 12 bases between. CDR3 nucleotide sequence: TGTGCCAGCAGACTCACACAGGCGAACACTGAAGCTTTCTTT. Its protein product is CASRLTQANTEAFF.